The present T cell receptor beta chain was sequenced within a study of shared clonotypes between healthy human individuals. Study information: Researchers assigned three CD4 naive, three CD4 memory, two CD8 naive and one CD8 memory plate to each donor.

The count of this clone is one. Its matching antigen is unknown. Other DNA sequences from this sample encode an identical CDR3 as well. V gave up 2 bases and J gave up 1 base, with 6 bases separating them. CDR3 length equals 13 residues. Looked up from germline, CDR1 is MNHEY and CDR2 is SMNVEV (reference sequence). Whole-study findings and limits: Shared clonotypes: about 4.6% naive CD4, around 3.5% naive CD8, less than 2.5% memory CD4, over 0.3% memory CD8. Against clonotypes common to all four donors, non-shared ones had lower generation probabilities.

Produced via immunoSEQ multiplex PCR; TCRdb's table is partial and in-frame only. The sample has under 2,000,000 clones, about 95% seen once. Only CD45RO-negative cells positively selected for CCR7 counted as naive CD8 cells, so terminally differentiated effector memory CD45RA+ cells were excluded. This clonotype was sampled from a man between 18 and 35 years old in good health. The chain has TRBV27 and TRBJ2-7; D is unclear. The source material was naive CD8+ T cells sorted from blood. Written as DNA, the CDR3 is TGTGCCAGCAGTTTAGGTATTTCCTACGAGCAGTACTTC. Amino acid sequence: CASSLGISYEQYF.